Listed below are T cell receptor beta chains from one sample, sequenced in a study of blood T cells in healthy people across ages. TCRdb processed the 5' RACE reads anew with MiXCR; each CDR3 protein has one entry. The table records around 1.5 million distinct CDR3 sequences, 35% to 45% of them present only once. The specimen was blood. These receptors came from a woman under 30 in good health. The CDR3 runs from the conserved cysteine through the conserved F or W. The D gene is left open where the match is weak. A clone size is listed for some rows: how often the clone was seen (once, few, many), or a class if it is expanded.

j_gene	abundance	v_gene	d_gene	CDR3aa	CDR3nt
TRBJ1-2	once	TRBV25-1	NA	CDSSESGFRDSGGANYGYTF	TGTGACAGCAGTGAATCGGGATTCCGGGACTCGGGCGGCGCTAACTATGGCTACACCTTC
TRBJ2-1	once	TRBV20-1	NA	CSATTSRGNEQFF	TGCAGTGCCACAACCTCTAGGGGTAATGAGCAGTTCTTC
TRBJ1-1	NA	TRBV25-1	NA	CASSEWQNTEAFF	TGTGCCAGCAGTGAGTGGCAGAACACTGAAGCTTTCTTT
TRBJ1-6	NA	TRBV20-1	NA	CSARDHGGGNSPLHF	TGCAGTGCTAGAGATCATGGCGGAGGAAATTCACCCCTCCACTTT
TRBJ1-5	NA	TRBV2	TRBD1	CASTRRQGDQPQHF	TGTGCCAGCACGAGGAGACAGGGGGATCAGCCCCAGCATTTT
TRBJ2-3	few	TRBV7-2	NA	CASSPSIDTQYF	TGTGCCAGCAGCCCGTCCATAGATACGCAGTATTTT
TRBJ2-5	NA	TRBV10-3	NA	CAISRGTGQETQYF	TGTGCCATCAGCCGGGGTACGGGCCAAGAGACCCAGTACTTC
TRBJ2-1	few	TRBV2	TRBD1	CASIYGQGAEQFF	TGTGCCAGCATTTATGGACAGGGAGCTGAGCAGTTCTTC
TRBJ2-5	few	TRBV12-3/TRBV12-4	NA	CASSLPSLEQYF	TGTGCCAGCAGTTTACCCAGCTTGGAGCAGTACTTC
TRBJ2-3	NA	TRBV5-1	TRBD2	CASSLMGGPPDTQYF	TGCGCCAGCAGCTTGATGGGAGGGCCCCCAGATACGCAGTATTTT
TRBJ1-1	NA	TRBV7-9	TRBD1	CASSPHADRVTAFF	TGTGCCAGCAGCCCCCACGCCGACAGGGTCACAGCTTTCTTT
TRBJ1-6	NA	TRBV12-3/TRBV12-4	NA	CASSLGGESPLHF	TGTGCCAGCAGTTTAGGGGGGGAATCACCCCTCCACTTT
TRBJ2-7	NA	TRBV20-1	TRBD2	CSARDPGSGGDEQYF	TGCAGTGCTAGAGATCCAGGGAGCGGGGGCGACGAGCAGTACTTC
TRBJ2-7	NA	TRBV20-1	NA	CSARGSGLSYEQYF	TGCAGTGCTAGAGGTAGCGGTCTCTCCTACGAGCAGTACTTC
TRBJ2-3	few	TRBV6-2/TRBV6-3	TRBD1	CASSYGQGGADTQYF	TGTGCCAGCAGCTACGGACAGGGCGGCGCAGATACGCAGTATTTT
TRBJ2-1	once	TRBV12-3/TRBV12-4	NA	CASSPDGEPFF	TGTGCCAGCAGCCCCGACGGTGAGCCGTTCTTC
TRBJ1-3	NA	TRBV5-1	NA	CASSFDPRSGNTIYF	TGCGCCAGCAGCTTTGATCCTCGGTCTGGAAACACCATATATTTT
TRBJ1-1	NA	TRBV5-1	NA	CASKVQGGTEAFF	TGCGCCAGCAAGGTACAGGGAGGCACTGAAGCTTTCTTT
TRBJ1-5	few	TRBV27	NA	CASRKGQTKGQPQHF	TGTGCCAGCAGGAAAGGACAGACAAAGGGGCAGCCCCAGCATTTT
TRBJ2-3	NA	TRBV7-9	NA	CASKGRNTDTQYF	TGTGCCAGCAAGGGCCGTAACACAGATACGCAGTATTTT
TRBJ2-7	few	TRBV12-3/TRBV12-4	TRBD1	CASSGQGAPYEQYF	TGTGCCAGCAGTGGACAGGGGGCCCCCTACGAGCAGTACTTC
TRBJ2-5	NA	TRBV29-1	TRBD2	CSVEDLVGAGGRETQYF	TGCAGCGTTGAAGATCTTGTCGGAGCGGGGGGTAGAGAGACCCAGTACTTC
TRBJ1-4	few	TRBV6-2/TRBV6-3	NA	CASSPGATHAKLFF	TGTGCCAGCAGCCCGGGGGCAACCCACGCAAAACTGTTTTTT
TRBJ2-7	NA	TRBV6-1	TRBD1	CASRLTGGLSYEQYF	TGTGCCAGCAGGCTGACAGGGGGCTTGTCCTACGAGCAGTACTTC
TRBJ2-5	NA	TRBV4-1	TRBD2	CASSQLASGGADERYF	TGCGCCAGCAGCCAACTGGCTAGCGGGGGGGCTGACGAGCGGTACTTC
TRBJ2-7	few	TRBV2	NA	CASSEFLGQSFSYEQYF	TGTGCCAGCAGTGAATTTCTTGGACAGTCATTCTCCTACGAGCAGTACTTC
TRBJ1-2	NA	TRBV2	NA	CASSGKGGDYGYTF	TGTGCCAGCAGTGGGAAGGGGGGGGACTATGGCTACACCTTC
TRBJ2-1	few	TRBV5-1	NA	CASSCPGAEEQFF	TGCGCCAGCAGCTGCCCGGGGGCGGAGGAGCAGTTCTTC
TRBJ1-5	NA	TRBV7-9	NA	CASSLGPGIQSNQPQHF	TGTGCCAGCAGCTTAGGTCCGGGGATTCAAAGCAATCAGCCCCAGCATTTT
TRBJ2-1	few	TRBV20-1	NA	CSASSPNNEQFF	TGCAGTGCTTCCTCCCCCAACAATGAGCAGTTCTTC
TRBJ1-5	many	TRBV29-1	NA	CSVADSNQPQHF	TGCAGCGTGGCGGATAGCAATCAGCCCCAGCATTTT
TRBJ1-1	few	TRBV4-1	TRBD1	CASSQGDRAFF	TGCGCCAGCAGCCAAGGGGACAGGGCTTTCTTT